This T cell receptor beta chain is from a study of shared clonotypes between healthy human individuals (dated by TCRdb to 2020 to 2022). Notes on the research overall: The cohort comprised two women and a few men aged 18 to 49 years. Blood TCR repertoires of about 5 healthy adults were deeply sequenced to estimate repertoire size and the extent of clonotype sharing between individuals. To increase sequencing depth and limit assay-specific biases, different laboratories used diverse techniques to prepare libraries and sequence TCR repertoires. For each donor, three plates each were used for CD4 naive and CD4 memory, two plates were used for CD8 naive, and one plate was used for CD8 memory. Leukapheresis yielded between about 0.9 and 9.5 billion PBMCs per donor.

Concerning this clone: What antigen it recognizes has not been identified. Base-call qualities are not available, and no considerably larger clone is one nucleotide away.

What the authors observed across the whole study: Incomplete sequencing was indicated by rarefaction of sorted-subset datasets, despite the large sequencing depth. When a few donors were compared, the shared fraction of clonotypes was 5% to 6.5% for naive CD4, more than 3% for naive CD8, 2% to 2.5% for memory CD4, and 0.4% for memory CD8. Naive subsets generally had larger estimated clonotype richness than memory subsets. The small number of donors limited the genetic and exposure-history diversity represented. Clonotypes shared by all four sorted-subset donors showed higher generation probabilities than non-shared clonotypes. Based on pairwise subsampling, the degree of clonotype sharing among donors was expected to be affected by sequencing depth. Sampling was limited to blood, and TCR repertoires in tissue likely differ from TCR repertoires in blood.

Donors were healthy HIV-negative adults with no recently reported acute infections or vaccinations. Every donor was a Caucasian adult living in Nashville, Tennessee, USA. CD4+ T cells were enriched by magnetic negative selection, after which naive cells were positively selected on CD45RA and the negative fraction was taken as the memory subset. After blood collection by leukapheresis, PBMCs were isolated using Ficoll-Histopaque density gradient centrifugation and then cryopreserved in the vapor phase of liquid nitrogen. Analytical flow cytometry was used to check the purity and quantity of every magnetically sorted T cell population. From each sorted fraction, genomic DNA was isolated and quantified by UV absorbance on a Nanodrop 2000c. TCR CDR3 regions were amplified from genomic DNA by multiplex PCR using the deep immunoSEQ assay. Genomic DNA extracted from each cell subset was distributed evenly over all wells of several immunoSEQ 96-well plates, and each plate served as one replicate. For sorted subsets, each replicate PCR was loaded with approximately 200 ng genomic DNA, equivalent to 30,000 to 35,000 T cell genomes. Purified libraries were measured with a Qubit 3.0 fluorometer, size-checked on a Bioanalyzer 2100, and measured again with the KAPA Library Quantification kit. Each immunoSEQ 96-well plate was sequenced on its own single-read 150-cycle Illumina NextSeq 550 flow cell. The published analysis was carried out like this. Because only junctional sequences without quality scores were contained in the immunoSEQ output, filtering matching that applied to full-length reads could not be performed. Sequences were annotated with PyIR, a Python wrapper for IgBLAST v1.9, using IMGT germline references to assign V/J genes and CDR3. Reads were removed for weak V/J assignments (E-value above 1e-6), missing CDR3, stop codons, out-of-frame junctions, or ambiguous translated residues. V3J clonotypes were defined as sequences sharing an identical inferred V gene, J gene, and CDR3 amino acid sequence. Percentage overlap between repertoires was calculated by dividing the number of shared unique clonotypes by the size of the smaller repertoire. Repertoire richness was assessed with RTK rarefaction, the Chao1 estimator, and Recon v2.1 estimates of unobserved clonotypes. Generation probabilities were computed with OLGA for all TCRbeta clonotypes obtained by the gDNA method from a few donors. TCRdb obtained this table from immuneACCESS and retained in-frame rearrangements with V and J assigned. These tables miss some clones; where compared with another copy, unresolved V genes account for less than half of the shortfall, and the remainder is unexplained. V, J and clone size are those of that table, while D and trimming were read from the DNA. For this sample there are 1.5 million to 1.9 million clones; around 98% appear just once. 0.45% of the sample goes to the ten largest clones.

From the cysteine through the phenylalanine, the CDR3 covers 15 amino acids. Just CDR3 DNA is preserved here, 45 bases in frame from base 1. Taken from the germline V gene (reference sequence), the CDR1 and CDR2 loops are SGHNT and YYREEE. From V the trimming removes 7 bases and from J it removes 2 bases, while the gene matches leave 10 bases of the junction unaccounted for. Sequencing was carried out using naive CD4+ T cells sorted from blood. Per the publication, the cell subset or site label means: CD45RA+ positively selected. This TCR was sampled from a man aged 25-40 years in good health. This sequence uses TRBV5-4 and TRBJ2-5; TRBD2 fits 8 bases in the junction. CDR3 sequence: CASGVSGSVQETQYF. The DNA sequence follows: TGTGCCAGCGGGGTGAGCGGGAGCGTTCAAGAGACCCAGTACTTC.